This TCR beta chain was obtained from a study of blood T cell repertoires in COVID-19. The germline gives CDR1 SGHKS, CDR2 YYEKEE (reference sequence). The CDR3 contains 16 residues. V dropped 3 bases and J dropped 7; count of bases not matched to a gene: 9. TCRdb's copy holds only in-frame clones and misses some; the assay was immunoSEQ multiplex PCR. The data hold approximately 60,000 clones, with around 79% observed a single time. Sequencing used peripheral blood. This receptor was identified in a man between 60 and 75 years old with acute or convalescent COVID-19. The gene calls are TRBV5-5 and TRBJ1-4; 10 positions agree with TRBD1. CDR3 sequence: CASSSGWGTGVEKLFF. The CDR3 DNA reads as TGTGCCAGCAGCTCTGGGTGGGGGACAGGGGTTGAAAAACTGTTTTTT.